This TCR beta chain was found in a study of T-cell reconstitution after alpha-beta-depleted transplantation in children. Construction of the TCRbeta library involved unique molecular identifiers. TCRdb redid the calling of the PCR reads with MiXCR, one entry per CDR3 protein. The sample holds some 460,000 distinct CDR3 sequences, roughly 17% seen once. The sequencing here drew on PBMCs, mostly from graft donor cells, taken 360 days after TCRalphabeta/CD19-depleted stem cell transplant. This clonotype was obtained from a boy in the first two years of life who had a stem cell transplant for Wiskott-Aldrich syndrome, so the T cells may come from the graft donor.

The CDR3 sequence is CSVGGTINNEQFF. CDR3 DNA: TGCAGTGTTGGGGGAACAATAAACAATGAGCAGTTCTTC. This sequence joins TRBV20-1 and TRBJ2-1; the D call may be TRBD1 or TRBD2 (5 bases each). Looked up from germline, CDR1 is DFQATT and CDR2 is SNEGSKA (reference sequence). V was shortened by 7 bases and J by 5 bases, with 15 bases between the two germline ends. The CDR3 has 13 residues.